This TCR beta chain was observed in a study of CD8 T cells in Susac syndrome. RNA amounts of about 0.5 to 1 ug underwent reverse transcription with random hexamers. Amplification of TCR beta CDR3 by immunoSEQ multiplex PCR spanned 54 Vbeta and 13 Jbeta. TCRdb re-derived calls from the immunoSEQ multiplex PCR reads in MiXCR, one entry per CDR3 protein. This table has about 240,000 distinct CDR3 sequences, 90% to 97% appearing once. Trimming removed 4 bases from V and 4 bases from J, with 10 bases in between. Germline CDR1 SGHTA, CDR2 FQGTGA. CDR3 length: 13 amino acids. The sample taken for sequencing was CD4+ T cells from PBMCs. The chain is built from TRBV7-3 and TRBJ1-2; D unresolved. The TCR originated in a human donor with Susac syndrome. The CDR3 is CASSSNGVYGYTF. CDR3 in DNA: TGTGCCAGCAGCTCAAATGGGGTCTATGGCTACACCTTC.